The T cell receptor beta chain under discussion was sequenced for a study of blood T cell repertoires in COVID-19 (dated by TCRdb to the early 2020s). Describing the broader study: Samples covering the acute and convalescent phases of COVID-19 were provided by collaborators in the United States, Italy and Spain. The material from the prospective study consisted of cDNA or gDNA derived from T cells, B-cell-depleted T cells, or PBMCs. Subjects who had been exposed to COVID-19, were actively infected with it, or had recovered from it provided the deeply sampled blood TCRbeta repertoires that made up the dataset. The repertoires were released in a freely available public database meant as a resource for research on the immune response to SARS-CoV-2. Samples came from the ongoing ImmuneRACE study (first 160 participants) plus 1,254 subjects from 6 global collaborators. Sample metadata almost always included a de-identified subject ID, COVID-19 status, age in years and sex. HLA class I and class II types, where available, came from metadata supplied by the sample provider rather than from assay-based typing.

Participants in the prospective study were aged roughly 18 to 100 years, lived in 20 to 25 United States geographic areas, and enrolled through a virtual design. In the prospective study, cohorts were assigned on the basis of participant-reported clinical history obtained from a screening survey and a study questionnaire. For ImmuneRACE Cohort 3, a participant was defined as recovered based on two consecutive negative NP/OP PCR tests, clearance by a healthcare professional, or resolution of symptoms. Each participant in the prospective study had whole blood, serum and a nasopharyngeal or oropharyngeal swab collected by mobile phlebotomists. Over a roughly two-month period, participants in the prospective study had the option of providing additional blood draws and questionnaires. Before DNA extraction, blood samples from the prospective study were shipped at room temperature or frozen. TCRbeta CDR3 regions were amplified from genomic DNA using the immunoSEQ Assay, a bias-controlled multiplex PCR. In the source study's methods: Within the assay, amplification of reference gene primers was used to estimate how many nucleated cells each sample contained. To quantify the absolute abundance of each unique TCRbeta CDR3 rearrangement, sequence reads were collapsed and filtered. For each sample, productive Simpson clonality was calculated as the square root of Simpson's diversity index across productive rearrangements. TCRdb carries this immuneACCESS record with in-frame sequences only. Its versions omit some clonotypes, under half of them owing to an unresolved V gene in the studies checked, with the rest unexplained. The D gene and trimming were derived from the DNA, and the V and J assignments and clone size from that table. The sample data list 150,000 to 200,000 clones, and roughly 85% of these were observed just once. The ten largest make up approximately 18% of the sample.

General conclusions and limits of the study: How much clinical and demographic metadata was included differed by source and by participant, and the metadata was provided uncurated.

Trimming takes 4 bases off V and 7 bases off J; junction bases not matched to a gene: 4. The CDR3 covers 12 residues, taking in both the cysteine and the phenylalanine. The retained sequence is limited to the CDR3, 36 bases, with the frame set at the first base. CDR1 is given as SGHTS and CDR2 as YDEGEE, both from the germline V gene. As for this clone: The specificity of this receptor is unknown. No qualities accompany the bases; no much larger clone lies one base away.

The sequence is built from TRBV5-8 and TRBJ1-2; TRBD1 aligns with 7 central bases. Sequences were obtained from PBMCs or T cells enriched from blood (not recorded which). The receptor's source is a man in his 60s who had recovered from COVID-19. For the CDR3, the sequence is CASSLDRAGYTF. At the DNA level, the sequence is TGTGCCAGCAGCCTCGACAGGGCTGGCTACACCTTC.